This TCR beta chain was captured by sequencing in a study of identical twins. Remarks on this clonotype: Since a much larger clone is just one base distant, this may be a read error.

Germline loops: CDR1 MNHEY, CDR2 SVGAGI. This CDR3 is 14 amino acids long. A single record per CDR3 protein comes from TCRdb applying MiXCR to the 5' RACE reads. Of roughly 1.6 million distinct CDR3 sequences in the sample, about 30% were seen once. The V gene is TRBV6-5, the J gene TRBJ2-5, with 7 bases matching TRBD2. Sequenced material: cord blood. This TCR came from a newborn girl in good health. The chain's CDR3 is CAGRPLAVQETQYF. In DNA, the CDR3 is TGTGCCGGCAGGCCCCTAGCGGTCCAAGAGACCCAGTACTTC.